This T cell receptor (beta chain) was captured in a study of blood T cell repertoires in COVID-19. The CDR3 runs to 13 residues. The V end lost 6 bases, the J end lost 1 base, and 7 bases lay between the germline ends. Germline V gene lookup returns CDR1 MNHEY and CDR2 SMNVEV (reference sequence). In the authors' workflow: Reference gene primers were amplified, and this amplification served to estimate nucleated cell counts. Profiled with immunoSEQ multiplex PCR; TCRdb holds only in-frame clones, not every one. V and J calls and clone size come straight from that table; D and trimming were deduced from the DNA. The sample holds 150,000 to 200,000 clones, approximately 88% seen once.

The source is a woman between 18 and 30 years old who had recovered from COVID-19. The V and J genes are TRBV27 and TRBJ1-3; D not resolved. Sequencing was performed on PBMCs or T cells enriched from blood (not recorded which). The CDR3 DNA sequence: TGTGCCAGCAGCAGCGAATCTGGAAACACCATATATTTT. Protein sequence: CASSSESGNTIYF.